This T cell receptor (beta chain) derives from a study of cytomegalovirus exposure and HLA in healthy donors. Overall study context: When 350 to 500 donors were genotyped, about 86% of them were found to fall in the Caucasian-associated ancestry cluster. General study results and limits: Later, an analysis found that common viral pathogens appeared to be linked with several of the most significant clusters.

Worth noting for this clone: Antigen unknown.

PCR primers comprised 60 Vbeta and 13 Jbeta primers. Some clones are missing from TCRdb's copy, which holds only in-frame ones; the method was immunoSEQ multiplex PCR. Here the sample spans about 190,000 clones, about an eighth being singletons. V lost 5 bases to trimming and J lost 3 bases, with 7 bases between them. The germline CDR1 and CDR2 sequences are MGHDK and SYGVNS. This CDR3 comprises 12 residues. The specimen was PBMCs. This receptor was taken from a man aged 45 to 65 in good health and CMV-seropositive. This rearrangement joins TRBV25-1 to TRBJ1-2; D not certain. The CDR3 sequence: CASSNRDYGYTF. CDR3 bases: TGTGCCAGCAGTAATCGGGACTATGGCTACACCTTC.